One sample yielded the 5 T cell receptor beta chains listed below, sequenced in a study of T cell responses to AZD1222 COVID-19 vaccine. Assay: immunoSEQ multiplex PCR; the TCRdb copy retains only in-frame clones and omits some. The sample includes fewer than 80,000 clones, about four fifths seen only once; the top ten take around 25%. Material: peripheral blood, obtained on day 0 of MenACWY control vaccination. The receptors derive from an adult in good health.

The rearrangement joins TRBV2 to TRBJ2-5, with 7 bases matching TRBD1. V lost 6 bases and J lost 1; bases outside the gene matches: 5. Germline V lookup: CDR1 SNHLY, CDR2 FYNNEI. This CDR3 is 14 amino acids long. The CDR3 loop reads CASRLGTVQETQYF. In nucleotides, the CDR3 is TGTGCCAGCAGATTAGGGACAGTCCAAGAGACCCAGTACTTC.

The V call is TRBV5-6, the J call TRBJ2-5, with 7 bases lining up with TRBD1. The CDR3 extends over 14 amino acids. The junction had 5 bases not matched to a gene; V was cut back by 3 bases and J by 3 bases. CDR1 and CDR2 (germline): SGHDT, YYEEEE. The DNA for the CDR3 is TGTGCCAGCAGCTCGACAGGGACGAAAGAGACCCAGTACTTC. It is translated as CASSSTGTKETQYF. Together with reference TRBV5-6 and TRBJ2-5, the CDR3 gives the full variable domain: DAGVTQSPTHLIKTRGQQVTLRCSPKSGHDTVSWYQQALGQGPQFIFQYYEEEERQRGNFPDRFSGHQFPNYSSELNVNALLLGDSALYLCASSSTGTKETQYFGPGTRLLVL.

The chain employs TRBV6-5 and TRBJ1-1, with unresolved D. V lost 4 bases to trimming and J lost 1 base, with 10 bases between them. The CDR3 covers 14 residues. In germline, CDR1 is MNHEY, CDR2 SVGAGI. The CDR3, as DNA: TGTGCCAGCAGTTCCTACATGGAGAACACTGAAGCTTTCTTT. It codes for CASSSYMENTEAFF.

This rearrangement joins TRBV4-1 to TRBJ1-2; D is ambiguous. V lost 0 bases and J lost 3, with 11 bases in between. Germline values: CDR1 MGHRA, CDR2 YSYEKL. There are 15 residues in the CDR3. The CDR3 is CASSQDDGEYYGYTF. DNA of the CDR3: TGCGCCAGCAGCCAAGATGACGGGGAGTACTATGGCTACACCTTC.

The chain employs TRBV7-3 and TRBJ1-1; no reliable D call. V was pared by 1 base and J by 5 bases, with 8 bases between. This CDR3 region has 13 residues. Germline V gene sequence: CDR1 SGHTA, CDR2 FQGTGA. CDR3 protein: CASSLSRGTEAFF. In DNA, the CDR3 is TGTGCCAGCAGCTTAAGTCGGGGAACTGAAGCTTTCTTT. The whole variable domain, remainder taken from reference TRBV7-3 and TRBJ1-1, is GAGVSQTPSNKVTEKGKYVELRCDPISGHTALYWYRQSLGQGPEFLIYFQGTGAADDSGLPNDRFFAVRPEGSVSTLKIQRTERGDSAVYLCASSLSRGTEAFFGQGTRLTVV.